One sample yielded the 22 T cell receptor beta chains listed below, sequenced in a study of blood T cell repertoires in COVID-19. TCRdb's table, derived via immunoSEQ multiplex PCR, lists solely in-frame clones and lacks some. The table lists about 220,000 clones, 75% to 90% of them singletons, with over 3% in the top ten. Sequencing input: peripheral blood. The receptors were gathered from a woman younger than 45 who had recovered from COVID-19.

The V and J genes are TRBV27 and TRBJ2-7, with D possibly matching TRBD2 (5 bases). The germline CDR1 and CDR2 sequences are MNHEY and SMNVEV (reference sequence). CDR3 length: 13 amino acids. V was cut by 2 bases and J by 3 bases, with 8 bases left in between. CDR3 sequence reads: CASSLGGDYEQYF. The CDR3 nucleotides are TGTGCCAGCAGTTTAGGAGGAGACTACGAGCAGTACTTC.

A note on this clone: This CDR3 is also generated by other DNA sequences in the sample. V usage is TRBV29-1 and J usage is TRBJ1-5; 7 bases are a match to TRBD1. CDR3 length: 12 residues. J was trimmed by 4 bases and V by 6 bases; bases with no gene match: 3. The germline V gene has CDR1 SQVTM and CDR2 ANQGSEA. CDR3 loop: CSVTGVNQPQHF. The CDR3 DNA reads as TGCAGCGTCACAGGGGTTAATCAGCCCCAGCATTTT. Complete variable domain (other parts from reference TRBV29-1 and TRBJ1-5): SAVISQKPSRDICQRGTSLTIQCQVDSQVTMMFWYRQQPGQSLTLIATANQGSEATYESGFVIDKFPISRPNLTFSTLTVSNMSPEDSSIYLCSVTGVNQPQHFGDGTRLSIL.

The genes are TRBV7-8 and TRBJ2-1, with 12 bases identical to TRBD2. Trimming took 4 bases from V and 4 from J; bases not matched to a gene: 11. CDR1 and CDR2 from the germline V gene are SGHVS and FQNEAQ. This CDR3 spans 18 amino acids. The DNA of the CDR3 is TGTGCCAGCAGCTCGACTAGCGGGGGAACGAAGTTTTACAATGAGCAGTTCTTC. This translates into CASSSTSGGTKFYNEQFF.

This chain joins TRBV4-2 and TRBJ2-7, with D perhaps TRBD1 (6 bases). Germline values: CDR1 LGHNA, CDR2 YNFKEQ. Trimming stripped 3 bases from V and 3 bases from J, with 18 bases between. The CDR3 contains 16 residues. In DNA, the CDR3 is TGTGCCAGCAGCCATAATGAGAACAGGGCCGGCTACGAGCAGTACTTC. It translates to CASSHNENRAGYEQYF.

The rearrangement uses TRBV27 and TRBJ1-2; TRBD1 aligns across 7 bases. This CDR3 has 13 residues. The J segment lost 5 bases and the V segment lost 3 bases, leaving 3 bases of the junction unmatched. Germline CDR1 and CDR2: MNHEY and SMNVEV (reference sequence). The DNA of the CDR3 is TGTGCCAGCAGTTTTGAGGGGGCATATGGCTACACCTTC. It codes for CASSFEGAYGYTF.

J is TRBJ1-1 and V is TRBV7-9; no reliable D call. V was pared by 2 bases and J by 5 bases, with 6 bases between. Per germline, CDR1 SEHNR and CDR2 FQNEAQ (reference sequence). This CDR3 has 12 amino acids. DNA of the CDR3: TGTGCCAGCAGCTTACTCTTTACTGAAGCTTTCTTT. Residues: CASSLLFTEAFF.

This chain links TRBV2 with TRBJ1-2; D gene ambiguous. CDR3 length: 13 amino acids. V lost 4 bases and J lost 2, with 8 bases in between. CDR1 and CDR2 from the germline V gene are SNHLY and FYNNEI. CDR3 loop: CASSVTENYGYTF. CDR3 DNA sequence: TGTGCCAGCAGTGTAACAGAAAACTATGGCTACACCTTC.

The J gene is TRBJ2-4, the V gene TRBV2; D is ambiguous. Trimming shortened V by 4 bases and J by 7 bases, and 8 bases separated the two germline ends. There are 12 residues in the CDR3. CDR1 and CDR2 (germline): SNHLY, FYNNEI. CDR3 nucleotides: TGTGCCAGCAGTGGACAACTTAACATTCAGTACTTC. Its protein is CASSGQLNIQYF.

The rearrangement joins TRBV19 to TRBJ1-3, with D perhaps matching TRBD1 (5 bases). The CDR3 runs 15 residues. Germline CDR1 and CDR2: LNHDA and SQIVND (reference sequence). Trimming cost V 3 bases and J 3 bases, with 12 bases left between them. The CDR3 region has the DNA TGTGCCAGTAGTATGGGGCAGAGTCATGGAAACACCATATATTTT. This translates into CASSMGQSHGNTIYF.

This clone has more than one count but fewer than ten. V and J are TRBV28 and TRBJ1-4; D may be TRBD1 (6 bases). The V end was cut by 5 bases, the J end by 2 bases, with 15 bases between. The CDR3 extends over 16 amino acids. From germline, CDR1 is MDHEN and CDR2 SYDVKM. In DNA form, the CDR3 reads TGTGCCAGCAGTATGTTGGGGGGGGGCACTAATGAAAAACTGTTTTTT. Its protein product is CASSMLGGGTNEKLFF.

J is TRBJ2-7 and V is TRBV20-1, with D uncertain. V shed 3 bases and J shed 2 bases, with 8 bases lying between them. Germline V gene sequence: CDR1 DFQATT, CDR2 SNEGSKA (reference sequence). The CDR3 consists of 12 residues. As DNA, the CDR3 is TGCAGTGCTAGTATAACGGCCTACGAGCAGTACTTC. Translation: CSASITAYEQYF.

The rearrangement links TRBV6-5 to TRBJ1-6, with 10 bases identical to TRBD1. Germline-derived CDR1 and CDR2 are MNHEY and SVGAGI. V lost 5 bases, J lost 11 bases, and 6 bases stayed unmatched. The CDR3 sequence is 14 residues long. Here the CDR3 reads CASSPRDRGPPLHF. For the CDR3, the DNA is TGTGCCAGCAGTCCCCGGGACAGGGGTCCACCCCTCCACTTT.

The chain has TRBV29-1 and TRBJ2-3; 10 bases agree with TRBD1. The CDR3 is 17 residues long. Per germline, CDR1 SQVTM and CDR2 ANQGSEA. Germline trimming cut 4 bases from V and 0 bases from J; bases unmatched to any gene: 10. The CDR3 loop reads CSVALGQGDGSTDTQYF. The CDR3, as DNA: TGCAGCGTTGCTCTCGGACAGGGGGACGGGAGCACAGATACGCAGTATTTT.

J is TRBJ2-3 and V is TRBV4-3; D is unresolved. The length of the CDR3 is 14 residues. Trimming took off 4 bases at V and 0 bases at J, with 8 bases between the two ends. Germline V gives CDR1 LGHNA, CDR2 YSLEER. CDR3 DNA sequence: TGCGCCAGCAGCCTTCAACGGAGCACAGATACGCAGTATTTT. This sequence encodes CASSLQRSTDTQYF.

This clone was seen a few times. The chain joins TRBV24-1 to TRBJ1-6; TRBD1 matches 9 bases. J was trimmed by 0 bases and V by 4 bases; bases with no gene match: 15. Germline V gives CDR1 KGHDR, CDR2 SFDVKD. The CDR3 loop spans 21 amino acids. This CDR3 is CATSEDGDRVEESSYNSPLHF. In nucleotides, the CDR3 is TGTGCCACCAGTGAAGACGGGGACAGGGTAGAGGAAAGCTCCTATAATTCACCCCTCCACTTT.

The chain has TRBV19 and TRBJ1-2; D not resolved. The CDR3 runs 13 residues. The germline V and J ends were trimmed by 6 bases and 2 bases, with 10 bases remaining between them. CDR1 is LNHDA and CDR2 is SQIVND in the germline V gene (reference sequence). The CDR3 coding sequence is TGTGCCAGTAGCTCGGCAGGAAACTATGGCTACACCTTC. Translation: CASSSAGNYGYTF.

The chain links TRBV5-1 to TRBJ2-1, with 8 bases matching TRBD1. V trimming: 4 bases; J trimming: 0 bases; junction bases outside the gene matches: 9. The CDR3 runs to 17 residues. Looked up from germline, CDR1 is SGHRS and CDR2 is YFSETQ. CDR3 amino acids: CASSGPGTGHSYNEQFF. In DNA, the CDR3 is TGCGCCAGCAGCGGGCCGGGGACAGGACACTCCTACAATGAGCAGTTCTTC.

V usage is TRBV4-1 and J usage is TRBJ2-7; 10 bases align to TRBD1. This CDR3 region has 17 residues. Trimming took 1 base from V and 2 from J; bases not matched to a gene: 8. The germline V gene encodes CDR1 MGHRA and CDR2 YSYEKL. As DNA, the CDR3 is TGCGCCAGCAGCCAAGCTGGGCGCGGGACAGGGGCCTACGAGCAGTACTTC. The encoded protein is CASSQAGRGTGAYEQYF.

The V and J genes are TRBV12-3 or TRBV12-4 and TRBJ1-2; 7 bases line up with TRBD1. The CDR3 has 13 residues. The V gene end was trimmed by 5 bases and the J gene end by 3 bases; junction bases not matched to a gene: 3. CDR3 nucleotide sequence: TGTGCCAGCAGTCGGACAGGCCACTATGGCTACACCTTC. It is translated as CASSRTGHYGYTF.

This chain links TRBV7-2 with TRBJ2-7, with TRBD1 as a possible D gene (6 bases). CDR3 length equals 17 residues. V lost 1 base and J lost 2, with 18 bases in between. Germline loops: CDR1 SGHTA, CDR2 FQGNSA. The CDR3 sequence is CASSLGQVREGAYEQYF. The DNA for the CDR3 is TGTGCCAGCAGCTTAGGTCAGGTTCGCGAGGGGGCCTACGAGCAGTACTTC.

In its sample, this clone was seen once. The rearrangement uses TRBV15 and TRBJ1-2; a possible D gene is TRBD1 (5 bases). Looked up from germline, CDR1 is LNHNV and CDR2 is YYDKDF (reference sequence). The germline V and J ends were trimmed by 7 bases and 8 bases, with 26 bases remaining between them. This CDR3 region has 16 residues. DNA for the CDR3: TGTGCCACCACCCCCGGGGGAGCATCGGGTTGGAGGGGCTACACCTTC. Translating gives CATTPGGASGWRGYTF.

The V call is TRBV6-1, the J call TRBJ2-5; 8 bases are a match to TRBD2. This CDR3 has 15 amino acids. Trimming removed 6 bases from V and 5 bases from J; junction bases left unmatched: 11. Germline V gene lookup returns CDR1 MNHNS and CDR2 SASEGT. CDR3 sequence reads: CASRFSGVLGETQYF. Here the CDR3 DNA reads TGTGCCAGCAGGTTTAGCGGGGTACTAGGGGAGACCCAGTACTTC.